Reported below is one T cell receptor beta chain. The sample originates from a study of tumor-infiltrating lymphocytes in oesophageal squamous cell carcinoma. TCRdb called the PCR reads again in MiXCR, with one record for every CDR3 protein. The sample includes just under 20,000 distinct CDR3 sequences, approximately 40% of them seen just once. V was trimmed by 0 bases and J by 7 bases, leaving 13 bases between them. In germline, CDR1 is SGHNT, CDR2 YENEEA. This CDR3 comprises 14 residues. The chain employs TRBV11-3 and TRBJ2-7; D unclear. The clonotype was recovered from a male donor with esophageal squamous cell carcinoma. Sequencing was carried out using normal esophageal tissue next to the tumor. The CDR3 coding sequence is TGTGCCAGCAGCTTAGACAGTTTTTACAATGAGCAGTACTTC. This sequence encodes CASSLDSFYNEQYF.